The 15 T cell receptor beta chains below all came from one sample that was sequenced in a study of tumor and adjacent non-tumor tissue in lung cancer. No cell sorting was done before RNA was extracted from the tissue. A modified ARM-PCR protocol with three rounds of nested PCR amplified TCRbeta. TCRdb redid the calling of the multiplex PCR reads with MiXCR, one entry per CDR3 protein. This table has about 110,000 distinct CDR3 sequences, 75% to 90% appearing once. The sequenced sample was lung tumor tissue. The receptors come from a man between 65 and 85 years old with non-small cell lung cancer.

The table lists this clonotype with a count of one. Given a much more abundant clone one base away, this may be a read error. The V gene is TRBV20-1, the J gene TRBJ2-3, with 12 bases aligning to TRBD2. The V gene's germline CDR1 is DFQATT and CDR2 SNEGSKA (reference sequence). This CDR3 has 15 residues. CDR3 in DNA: TGCAGTGCTAGTCCTAGCGGGAGGGCCAGAGATACGCAGTGTTTT. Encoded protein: CSASPSGRARDTQCF.

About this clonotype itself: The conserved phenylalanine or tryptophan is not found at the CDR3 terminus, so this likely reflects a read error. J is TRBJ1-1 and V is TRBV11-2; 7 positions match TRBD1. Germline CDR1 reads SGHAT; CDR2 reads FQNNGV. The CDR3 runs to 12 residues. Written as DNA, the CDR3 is TGTGTTAGCAGCAAGGACAGGCGAGACGCTTTCCTT. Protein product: CVSSKDRRDAFL.

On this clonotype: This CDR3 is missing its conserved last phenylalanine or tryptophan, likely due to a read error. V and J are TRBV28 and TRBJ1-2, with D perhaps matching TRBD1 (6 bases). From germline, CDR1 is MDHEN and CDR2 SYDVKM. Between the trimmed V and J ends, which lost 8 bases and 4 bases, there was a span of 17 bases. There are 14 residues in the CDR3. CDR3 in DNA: TGTGCCAGCTGGCCCCCAGGGGCACCCTATGGCTACACCATC. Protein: CASWPPGAPYGYTI.

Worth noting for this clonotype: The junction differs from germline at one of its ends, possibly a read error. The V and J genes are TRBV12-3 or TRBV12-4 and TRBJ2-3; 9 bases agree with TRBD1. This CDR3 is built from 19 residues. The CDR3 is CASSLVRDREGELYLTQYF. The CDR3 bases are TGTGCCAGCAGTTTGGTCCGGGACAGGGAAGGGGAGTTATATTTGACGCAATATTTT.

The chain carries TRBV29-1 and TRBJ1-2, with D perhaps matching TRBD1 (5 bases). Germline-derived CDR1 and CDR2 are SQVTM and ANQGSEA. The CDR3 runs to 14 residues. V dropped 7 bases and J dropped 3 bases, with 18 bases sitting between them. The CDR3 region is CSAEKGEADYGYTF. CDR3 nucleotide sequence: TGCAGCGCCGAGAAAGGGGAGGCTGACTATGGCTACACCTTC.

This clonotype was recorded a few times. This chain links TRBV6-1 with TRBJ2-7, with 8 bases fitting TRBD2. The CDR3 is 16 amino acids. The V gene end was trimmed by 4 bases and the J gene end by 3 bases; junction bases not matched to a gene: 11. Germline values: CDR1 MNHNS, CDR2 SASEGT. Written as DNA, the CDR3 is TGTGCCAGCAGTGGAGATCCAGCGGGAGTTTTCTACGAGCAGTACTTC. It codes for CASSGDPAGVFYEQYF.

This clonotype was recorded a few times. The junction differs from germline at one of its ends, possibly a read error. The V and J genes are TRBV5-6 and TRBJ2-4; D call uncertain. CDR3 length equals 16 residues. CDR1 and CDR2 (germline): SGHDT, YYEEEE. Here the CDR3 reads CACSSTKELTKNIQYF. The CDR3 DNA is TGTGCCTGCAGCTCCACAAAGGAACTAACCAAAAACATTCAGTACTTC. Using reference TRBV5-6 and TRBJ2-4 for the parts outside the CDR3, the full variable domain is DAGVTQSPTHLIKTRGQQVTLRCSPKSGHDTVSWYQQALGQGPQFIFQYYEEEERQRGNFPDRFSGHQFPNYSSELNVNALLLGDSALYLCACSSTKELTKNIQYFGAGTRLSVL.

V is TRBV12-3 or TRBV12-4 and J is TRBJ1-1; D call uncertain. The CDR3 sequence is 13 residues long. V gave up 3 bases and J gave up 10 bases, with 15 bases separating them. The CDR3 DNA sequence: TGTGCCAGCAGTTTTCGGGAGACACATAGAGCTTTCTTT. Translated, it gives CASSFRETHRAFF.

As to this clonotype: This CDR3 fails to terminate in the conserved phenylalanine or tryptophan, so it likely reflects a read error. The CDR3 DNA follows: TGTGCCAGCAGTTTGGGGGACGGGGGGCCAGATACGCAGTATCCT. It specifies CASSLGDGGPDTQYP. V and J are TRBV12-3 or TRBV12-4 and TRBJ2-3, with D perhaps matching TRBD2 (7 bases). The CDR3 extends over 15 amino acids. V lost 3 bases and J lost 4, with 14 bases in between.

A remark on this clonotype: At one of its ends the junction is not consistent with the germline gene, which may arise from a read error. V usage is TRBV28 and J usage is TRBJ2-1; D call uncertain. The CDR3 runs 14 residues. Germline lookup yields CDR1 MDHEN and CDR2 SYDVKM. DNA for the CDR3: TGTGCCAGCAGTTACGTGGACGGATACAATGAGCAATTCTTC. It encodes CASSYVDGYNEQFF.

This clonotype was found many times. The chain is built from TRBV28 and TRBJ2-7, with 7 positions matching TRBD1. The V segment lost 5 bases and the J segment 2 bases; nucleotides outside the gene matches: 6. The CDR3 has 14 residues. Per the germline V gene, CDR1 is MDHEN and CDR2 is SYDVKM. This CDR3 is CASSPGTAPYEQYF. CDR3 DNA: TGTGCCAGCAGTCCCGGGACAGCTCCCTACGAGCAGTACTTC.

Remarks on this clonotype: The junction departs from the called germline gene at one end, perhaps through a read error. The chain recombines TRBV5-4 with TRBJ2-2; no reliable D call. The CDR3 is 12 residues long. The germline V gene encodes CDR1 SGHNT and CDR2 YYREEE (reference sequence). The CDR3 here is CATNSDTGELFF. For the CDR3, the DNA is TGTGCCACCAATTCAGACACTGGGGAGCTGTTTTTT. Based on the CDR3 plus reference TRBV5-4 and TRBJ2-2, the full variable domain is ETGVTQSPTHLIKTRGQQVTLRCSSQSGHNTVSWYQQALGQGPQFIFQYYREEENGRGNFPPRFSGLQFPNYSSELNVNALELDDSALYLCATNSDTGELFFGEGSRLTVL.

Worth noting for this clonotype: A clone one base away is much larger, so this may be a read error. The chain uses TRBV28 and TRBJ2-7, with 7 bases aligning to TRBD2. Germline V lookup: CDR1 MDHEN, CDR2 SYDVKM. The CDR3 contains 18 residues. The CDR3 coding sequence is TGTGCCTGCAGTTTCCCACCCCGCCTAGCGGACCGAACCTACGAGCAGTACTTC. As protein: CACSFPPRLADRTYEQYF.

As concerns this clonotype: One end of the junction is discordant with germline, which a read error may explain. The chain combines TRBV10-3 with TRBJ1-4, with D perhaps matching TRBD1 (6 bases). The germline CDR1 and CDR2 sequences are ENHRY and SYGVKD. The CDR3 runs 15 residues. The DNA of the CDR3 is TGTGCCATCAGTGATGGGGGCGGTTATAATGAAAAACCGTTTTTT. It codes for CAISDGGGYNEKPFF.

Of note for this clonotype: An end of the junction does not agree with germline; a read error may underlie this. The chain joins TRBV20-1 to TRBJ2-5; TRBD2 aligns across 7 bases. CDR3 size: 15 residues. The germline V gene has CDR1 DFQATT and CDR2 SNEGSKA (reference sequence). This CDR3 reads CSAPRPSGGQESQYF. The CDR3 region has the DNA TGCAGTGCTCCCCGACCTAGCGGAGGACAAGAGAGCCAGTACTTC.